This T cell receptor beta chain was sequenced in a study of T cell repertoires in cytomegalovirus infection. Turning to the study itself: It was the public TCR beta signatures that indicated both CMV infection and matching HLA type.

Study findings and constraints: The ex vivo response showed dominance by HLA-C-restricted CMV-specific TCR beta clonotypes. Summed frequency of shared TCR beta families picked out CMV carriers who also had the relevant HLA.

TCRdb independently ran MiXCR on the reads; one entry per CDR3 protein. Of 680,000 or so distinct CDR3 sequences detected, roughly a third appear once; the ten largest clones hold around 2.8%. This clonotype was recorded only once. Its specificity is not known. V was clipped by 3 bases and J by 2 bases, with 12 bases between them. In germline, CDR1 is SGHRS, CDR2 YFSETQ. The length of the CDR3 is 15 residues. V and J are TRBV5-1 and TRBJ2-1; weak D call: TRBD1 (6 bases). Sequenced input: PBMCs. This TCR was recovered from a human donor in good health (CMV status not recorded). Some clones in this sample may be carry-over from other donors' samples. As DNA, the CDR3 is TGCGCCAGCAGCTCAGGACAGCAGACCTACAATGAGCAGTTCTTC. It yields the protein CASSSGQQTYNEQFF.